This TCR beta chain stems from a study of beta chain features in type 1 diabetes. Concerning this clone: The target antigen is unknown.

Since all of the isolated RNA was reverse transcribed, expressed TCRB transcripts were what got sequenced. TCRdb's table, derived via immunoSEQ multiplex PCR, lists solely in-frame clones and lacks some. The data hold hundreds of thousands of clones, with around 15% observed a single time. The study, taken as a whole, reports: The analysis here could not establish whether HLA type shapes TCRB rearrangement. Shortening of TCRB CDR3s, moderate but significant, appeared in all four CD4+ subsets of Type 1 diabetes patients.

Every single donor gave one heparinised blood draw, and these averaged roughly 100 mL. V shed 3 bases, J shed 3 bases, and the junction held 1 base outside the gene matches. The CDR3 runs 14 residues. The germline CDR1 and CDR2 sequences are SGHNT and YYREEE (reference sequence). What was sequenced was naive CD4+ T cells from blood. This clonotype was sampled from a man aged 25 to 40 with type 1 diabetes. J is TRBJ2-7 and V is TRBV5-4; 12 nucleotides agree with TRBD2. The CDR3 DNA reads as TGTGCCAGCAGCTCGACTAGCGGGGGCTACGAGCAGTACTTC. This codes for CASSSTSGGYEQYF.